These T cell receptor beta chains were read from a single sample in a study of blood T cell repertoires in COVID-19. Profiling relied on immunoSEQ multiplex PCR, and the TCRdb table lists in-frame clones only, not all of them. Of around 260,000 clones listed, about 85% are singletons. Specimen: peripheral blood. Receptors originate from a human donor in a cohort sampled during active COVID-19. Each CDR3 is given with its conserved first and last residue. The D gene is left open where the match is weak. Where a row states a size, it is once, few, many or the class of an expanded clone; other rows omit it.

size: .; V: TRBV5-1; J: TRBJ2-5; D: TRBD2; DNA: TGCGCCAGCACCTTGTCTAGCGGACTACAAGAGACCCAGTACTTC; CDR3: CASTLSSGLQETQYF
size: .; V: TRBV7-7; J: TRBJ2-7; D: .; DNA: TGTGCCAGCAGCTTAGGCGTTGGCTACGAGCAGTACTTC; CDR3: CASSLGVGYEQYF
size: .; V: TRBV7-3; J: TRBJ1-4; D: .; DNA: TGTGCCAGCAGCCCACTCGACAGCGCTAATGAAAAACTGTTTTTT; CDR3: CASSPLDSANEKLFF
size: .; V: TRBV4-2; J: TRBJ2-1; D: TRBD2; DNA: TGTGCCAGCAGCCAAGATCTGGGGACTAGCGGCAATGAGCAGTTCTTC; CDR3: CASSQDLGTSGNEQFF
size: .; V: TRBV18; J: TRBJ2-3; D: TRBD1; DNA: TGTGCCAGCTCACCCGGGACAGGCCCAGATACGCAGTATTTT; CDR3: CASSPGTGPDTQYF
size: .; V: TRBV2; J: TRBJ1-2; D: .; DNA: TGTGCCATCGGGTCAACGGGCTATGGCTACACCTTC; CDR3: CAIGSTGYGYTF
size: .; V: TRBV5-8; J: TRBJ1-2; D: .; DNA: TGTGCCTCCAGGATCGCAGGTTTGCGGTCTCCGCGGGGTGTGCGCTACACCTTC; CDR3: CASRIAGLRSPRGVRYTF
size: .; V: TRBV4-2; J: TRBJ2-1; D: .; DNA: TGTGCCAGCAGCCAAGATCATACTAGCTTCGATGAGCAGTTCTTC; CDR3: CASSQDHTSFDEQFF
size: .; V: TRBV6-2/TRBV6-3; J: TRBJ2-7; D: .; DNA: TGTGCCAGCAGTTCCCGACCGGGACTCCACGAGCAGTACTTC; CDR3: CASSSRPGLHEQYF
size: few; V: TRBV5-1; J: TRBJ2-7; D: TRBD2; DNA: TGCGCCAGCAGCCCGCGGACTAGCGGGAAATCCTACGAGCAGTACTTC; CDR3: CASSPRTSGKSYEQYF
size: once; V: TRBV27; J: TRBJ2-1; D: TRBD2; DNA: TGTGCCAGCAGTTTAAGGCGGGAGGGCCGCTCCTACAATGAGCAGTTCTTC; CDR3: CASSLRREGRSYNEQFF
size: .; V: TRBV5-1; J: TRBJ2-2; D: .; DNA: TGCGCCAGCAGCTTGGGACACGCGAACACCGGGGAGCTGTTTTTT; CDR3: CASSLGHANTGELFF
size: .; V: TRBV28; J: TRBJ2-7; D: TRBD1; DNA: TGTGCCAGCAGTTTTTGGACAGGCCTCTACGAGCAGTACTTC; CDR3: CASSFWTGLYEQYF
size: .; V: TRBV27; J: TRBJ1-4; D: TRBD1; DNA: TGTGCCAGCAGTCTCCGACAGGGGACTAATGAAAAACTGTTTTTT; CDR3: CASSLRQGTNEKLFF
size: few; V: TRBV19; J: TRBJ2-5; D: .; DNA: TGTGCCAGTAGCCAAAGTCGGGGATCCCGAGAGACCCAGTACTTC; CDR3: CASSQSRGSRETQYF
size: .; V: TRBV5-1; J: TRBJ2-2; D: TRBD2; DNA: TGCGCCAGCAGCACAATAGCGGGAGTGACCGGGGAGCTGTTTTTT; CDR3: CASSTIAGVTGELFF
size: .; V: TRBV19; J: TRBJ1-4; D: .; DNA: TGTGCCAGTAGTATAGATTGGGGCGAAATGGATAAACTGTTTTTT; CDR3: CASSIDWGEMDKLFF
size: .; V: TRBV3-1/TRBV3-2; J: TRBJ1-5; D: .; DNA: TGTGCCAGCAGCCAGGGGGAGGTGGGAGGGTCGTTCCAGCATTTT; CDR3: CASSQGEVGGSFQHF
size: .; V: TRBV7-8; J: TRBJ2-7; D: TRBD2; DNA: TGTGCCAGCAGCTCCTCGACTAGCGGGAGGAGGGGGCAGTACTTC; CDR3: CASSSSTSGRRGQYF
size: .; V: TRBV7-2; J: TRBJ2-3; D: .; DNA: TGTGCCAGCAGTCCGGACAGACCTAGCACAGATACGCAGTATTTT; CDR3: CASSPDRPSTDTQYF
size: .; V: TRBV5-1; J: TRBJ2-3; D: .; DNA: TGCGCCAGCAGCTTTCAAGGACTCGGGGGCACAGATACGCAGTATTTT; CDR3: CASSFQGLGGTDTQYF
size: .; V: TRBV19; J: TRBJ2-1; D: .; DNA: TGTGCCAGTAGTATATCCCGGACTTTTGGCAATGAGCAGTTCTTC; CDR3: CASSISRTFGNEQFF
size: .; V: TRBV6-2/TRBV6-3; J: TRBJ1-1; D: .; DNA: TGTGCCAGCAGCCCTCCCGGGTCCTCGAACACTGAAGCTTTCTTT; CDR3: CASSPPGSSNTEAFF
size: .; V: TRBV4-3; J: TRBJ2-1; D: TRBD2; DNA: TGCGCCAGCAGCCAACAAGGGGCGGGAGTCGACAATGAGCAGTTCTTC; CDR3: CASSQQGAGVDNEQFF
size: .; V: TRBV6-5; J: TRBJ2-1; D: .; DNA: TGTGCCAGCAGGACAACTAGTACGTCCTACAATGAGCAGTTCTTC; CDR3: CASRTTSTSYNEQFF
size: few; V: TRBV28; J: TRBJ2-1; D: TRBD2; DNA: TGTGCCAGCGCCACTAGCGGGGTGAGCTCCTACAATGAGCAGTTCTTC; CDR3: CASATSGVSSYNEQFF
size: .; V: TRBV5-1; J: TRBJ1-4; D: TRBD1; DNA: TGCGCCAGCAGACAGGGGGTAGCTAATGAAAAACTGTTTTTT; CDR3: CASRQGVANEKLFF
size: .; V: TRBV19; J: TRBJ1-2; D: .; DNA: TGTGCCAGTAATGAGGGCCGGACGAACTATGGCTACACCTTC; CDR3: CASNEGRTNYGYTF
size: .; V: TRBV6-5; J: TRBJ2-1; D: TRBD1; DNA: TGTGCCAGCAAAATAGACAGGGGCGGAAACAATGAGCAGTTCTTC; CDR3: CASKIDRGGNNEQFF
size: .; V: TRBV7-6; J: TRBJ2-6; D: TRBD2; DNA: TGTGCCAGCAGCTTACGAGCGGGAGGGGCCTCTGGGGCCAACGTCCTGACTTTC; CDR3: CASSLRAGGASGANVLTF
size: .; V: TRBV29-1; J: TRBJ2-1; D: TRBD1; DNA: TGCAGCGTGTCGGACAGGGGATTCCATGAGCAGTTCTTC; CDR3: CSVSDRGFHEQFF
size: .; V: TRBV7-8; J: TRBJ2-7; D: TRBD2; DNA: TGTGCCAGCAGCATCCTAGCGGGATCGGGTGAGCAGTACTTC; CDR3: CASSILAGSGEQYF
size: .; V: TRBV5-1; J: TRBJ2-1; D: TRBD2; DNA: TGCGCCAGCAGTGAGCGGGAGAGTTCCTACAATGAGCAGTTCTTC; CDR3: CASSERESSYNEQFF
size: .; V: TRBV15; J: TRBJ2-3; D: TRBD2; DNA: TGTGCCACCAGCAACGGGCTAGCGGTAATCACAGATACGCAGTATTTT; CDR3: CATSNGLAVITDTQYF
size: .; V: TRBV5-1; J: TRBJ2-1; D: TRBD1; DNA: TGCGCCAGCAGCTTGGTACAGGGGGCCAGTGAGCAGTTCTTC; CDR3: CASSLVQGASEQFF
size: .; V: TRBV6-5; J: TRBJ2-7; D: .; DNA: TGTGCCAGCAGGAGGACAGTGACGACCTACGAGCAGTACTTC; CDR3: CASRRTVTTYEQYF
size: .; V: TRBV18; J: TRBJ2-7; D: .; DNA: TGTGCCAGCTCCCCGGGCCCTGAGGGCGAGCAGTACTTC; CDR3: CASSPGPEGEQYF
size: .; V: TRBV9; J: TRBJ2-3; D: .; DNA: TGTGCCAGCAGCGTAGGGAGGGAGAGGGTCACAGATACGCAGTATTTT; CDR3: CASSVGRERVTDTQYF
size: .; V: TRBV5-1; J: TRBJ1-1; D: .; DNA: TGCGCCAGCAGCTTGAGTATAGGGACACCCGACGGGACGGCTTTCTTT; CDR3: CASSLSIGTPDGTAFF
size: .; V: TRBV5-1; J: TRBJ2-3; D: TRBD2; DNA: TGCGCCAGCAGCTCTGGGGCTAGCGGGTTCCGCACAGATACGCAGTATTTT; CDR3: CASSSGASGFRTDTQYF
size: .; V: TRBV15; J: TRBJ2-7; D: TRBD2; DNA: TGTGCCACCAGCAGTGCTGCGACTAGCGGGAGCTACGAGCAGTACTTC; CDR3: CATSSAATSGSYEQYF
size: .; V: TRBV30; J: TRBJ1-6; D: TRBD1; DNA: TGTGCCTGGAGCCGTAGACAGGGCCGGAGTAATTCACCCCTCCACTTT; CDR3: CAWSRRQGRSNSPLHF
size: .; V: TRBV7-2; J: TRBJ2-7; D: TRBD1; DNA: TGTGCCAGCAGCTTAGACGGCGGGACAGGCCGCAAAAACGAGCAGTACTTC; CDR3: CASSLDGGTGRKNEQYF
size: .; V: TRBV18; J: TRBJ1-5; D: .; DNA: TGTGCCAGCTCAACCGGGAGACGCAATCAGCCCCAGCATTTT; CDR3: CASSTGRRNQPQHF
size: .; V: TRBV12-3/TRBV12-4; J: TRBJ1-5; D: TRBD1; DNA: TGTGCCAGCCGGGGACAGGGAAATCAGCCCCAGCATTTT; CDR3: CASRGQGNQPQHF
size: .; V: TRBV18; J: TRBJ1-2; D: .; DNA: TGTGCCAGCTCACCACCGGGCCTCGGGACTTTGTCGGACCTCTATGGCTACACCTTC; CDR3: CASSPPGLGTLSDLYGYTF